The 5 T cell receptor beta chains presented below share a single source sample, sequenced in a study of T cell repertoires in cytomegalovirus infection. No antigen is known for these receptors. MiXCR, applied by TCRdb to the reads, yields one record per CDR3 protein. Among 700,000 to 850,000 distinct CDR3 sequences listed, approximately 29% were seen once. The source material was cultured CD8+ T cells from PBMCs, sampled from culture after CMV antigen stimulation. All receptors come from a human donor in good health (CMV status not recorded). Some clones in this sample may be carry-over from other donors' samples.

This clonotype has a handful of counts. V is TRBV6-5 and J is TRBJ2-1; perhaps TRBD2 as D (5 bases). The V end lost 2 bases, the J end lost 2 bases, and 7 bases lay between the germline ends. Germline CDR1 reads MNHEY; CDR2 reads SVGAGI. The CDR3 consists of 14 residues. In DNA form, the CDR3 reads TGTGCCAGCAGTTACGGGAGCCCCTACAATGAGCAGTTCTTC. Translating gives CASSYGSPYNEQFF.

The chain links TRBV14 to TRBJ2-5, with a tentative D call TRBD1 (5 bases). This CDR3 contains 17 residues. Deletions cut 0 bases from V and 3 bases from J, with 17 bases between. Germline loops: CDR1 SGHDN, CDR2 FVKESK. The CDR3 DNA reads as TGTGCCAGCAGCCAAGATCCCCGACAGAGCCGTAAAGAGACCCAGTACTTC. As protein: CASSQDPRQSRKETQYF.

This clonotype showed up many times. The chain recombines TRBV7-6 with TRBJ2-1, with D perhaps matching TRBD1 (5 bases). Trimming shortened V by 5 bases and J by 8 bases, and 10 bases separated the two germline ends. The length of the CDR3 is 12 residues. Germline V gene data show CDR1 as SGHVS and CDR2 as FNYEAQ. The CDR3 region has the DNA TGTGCCAGCAGCCCCCAGGGCTATGAGCAGTTCTTC. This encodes CASSPQGYEQFF.

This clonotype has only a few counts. CDR3 bases: TGTGCCAGCAGTTTAGGGCCGGAAGGGACGCAGTATTTT. Translated, it gives CASSLGPEGTQYF. The chain carries TRBV12-3 or TRBV12-4 and TRBJ2-3, with D hard to call. The CDR3 contains 13 residues. Trimming took 1 base from V and 9 from J, leaving 11 bases between them.

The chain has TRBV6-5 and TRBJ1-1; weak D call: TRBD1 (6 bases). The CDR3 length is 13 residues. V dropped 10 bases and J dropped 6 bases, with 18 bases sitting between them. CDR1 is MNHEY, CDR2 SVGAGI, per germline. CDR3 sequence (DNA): TGTGCCACCAAATACAGGGATAGACCTGAAGCTTTCTTT. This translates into CATKYRDRPEAFF.